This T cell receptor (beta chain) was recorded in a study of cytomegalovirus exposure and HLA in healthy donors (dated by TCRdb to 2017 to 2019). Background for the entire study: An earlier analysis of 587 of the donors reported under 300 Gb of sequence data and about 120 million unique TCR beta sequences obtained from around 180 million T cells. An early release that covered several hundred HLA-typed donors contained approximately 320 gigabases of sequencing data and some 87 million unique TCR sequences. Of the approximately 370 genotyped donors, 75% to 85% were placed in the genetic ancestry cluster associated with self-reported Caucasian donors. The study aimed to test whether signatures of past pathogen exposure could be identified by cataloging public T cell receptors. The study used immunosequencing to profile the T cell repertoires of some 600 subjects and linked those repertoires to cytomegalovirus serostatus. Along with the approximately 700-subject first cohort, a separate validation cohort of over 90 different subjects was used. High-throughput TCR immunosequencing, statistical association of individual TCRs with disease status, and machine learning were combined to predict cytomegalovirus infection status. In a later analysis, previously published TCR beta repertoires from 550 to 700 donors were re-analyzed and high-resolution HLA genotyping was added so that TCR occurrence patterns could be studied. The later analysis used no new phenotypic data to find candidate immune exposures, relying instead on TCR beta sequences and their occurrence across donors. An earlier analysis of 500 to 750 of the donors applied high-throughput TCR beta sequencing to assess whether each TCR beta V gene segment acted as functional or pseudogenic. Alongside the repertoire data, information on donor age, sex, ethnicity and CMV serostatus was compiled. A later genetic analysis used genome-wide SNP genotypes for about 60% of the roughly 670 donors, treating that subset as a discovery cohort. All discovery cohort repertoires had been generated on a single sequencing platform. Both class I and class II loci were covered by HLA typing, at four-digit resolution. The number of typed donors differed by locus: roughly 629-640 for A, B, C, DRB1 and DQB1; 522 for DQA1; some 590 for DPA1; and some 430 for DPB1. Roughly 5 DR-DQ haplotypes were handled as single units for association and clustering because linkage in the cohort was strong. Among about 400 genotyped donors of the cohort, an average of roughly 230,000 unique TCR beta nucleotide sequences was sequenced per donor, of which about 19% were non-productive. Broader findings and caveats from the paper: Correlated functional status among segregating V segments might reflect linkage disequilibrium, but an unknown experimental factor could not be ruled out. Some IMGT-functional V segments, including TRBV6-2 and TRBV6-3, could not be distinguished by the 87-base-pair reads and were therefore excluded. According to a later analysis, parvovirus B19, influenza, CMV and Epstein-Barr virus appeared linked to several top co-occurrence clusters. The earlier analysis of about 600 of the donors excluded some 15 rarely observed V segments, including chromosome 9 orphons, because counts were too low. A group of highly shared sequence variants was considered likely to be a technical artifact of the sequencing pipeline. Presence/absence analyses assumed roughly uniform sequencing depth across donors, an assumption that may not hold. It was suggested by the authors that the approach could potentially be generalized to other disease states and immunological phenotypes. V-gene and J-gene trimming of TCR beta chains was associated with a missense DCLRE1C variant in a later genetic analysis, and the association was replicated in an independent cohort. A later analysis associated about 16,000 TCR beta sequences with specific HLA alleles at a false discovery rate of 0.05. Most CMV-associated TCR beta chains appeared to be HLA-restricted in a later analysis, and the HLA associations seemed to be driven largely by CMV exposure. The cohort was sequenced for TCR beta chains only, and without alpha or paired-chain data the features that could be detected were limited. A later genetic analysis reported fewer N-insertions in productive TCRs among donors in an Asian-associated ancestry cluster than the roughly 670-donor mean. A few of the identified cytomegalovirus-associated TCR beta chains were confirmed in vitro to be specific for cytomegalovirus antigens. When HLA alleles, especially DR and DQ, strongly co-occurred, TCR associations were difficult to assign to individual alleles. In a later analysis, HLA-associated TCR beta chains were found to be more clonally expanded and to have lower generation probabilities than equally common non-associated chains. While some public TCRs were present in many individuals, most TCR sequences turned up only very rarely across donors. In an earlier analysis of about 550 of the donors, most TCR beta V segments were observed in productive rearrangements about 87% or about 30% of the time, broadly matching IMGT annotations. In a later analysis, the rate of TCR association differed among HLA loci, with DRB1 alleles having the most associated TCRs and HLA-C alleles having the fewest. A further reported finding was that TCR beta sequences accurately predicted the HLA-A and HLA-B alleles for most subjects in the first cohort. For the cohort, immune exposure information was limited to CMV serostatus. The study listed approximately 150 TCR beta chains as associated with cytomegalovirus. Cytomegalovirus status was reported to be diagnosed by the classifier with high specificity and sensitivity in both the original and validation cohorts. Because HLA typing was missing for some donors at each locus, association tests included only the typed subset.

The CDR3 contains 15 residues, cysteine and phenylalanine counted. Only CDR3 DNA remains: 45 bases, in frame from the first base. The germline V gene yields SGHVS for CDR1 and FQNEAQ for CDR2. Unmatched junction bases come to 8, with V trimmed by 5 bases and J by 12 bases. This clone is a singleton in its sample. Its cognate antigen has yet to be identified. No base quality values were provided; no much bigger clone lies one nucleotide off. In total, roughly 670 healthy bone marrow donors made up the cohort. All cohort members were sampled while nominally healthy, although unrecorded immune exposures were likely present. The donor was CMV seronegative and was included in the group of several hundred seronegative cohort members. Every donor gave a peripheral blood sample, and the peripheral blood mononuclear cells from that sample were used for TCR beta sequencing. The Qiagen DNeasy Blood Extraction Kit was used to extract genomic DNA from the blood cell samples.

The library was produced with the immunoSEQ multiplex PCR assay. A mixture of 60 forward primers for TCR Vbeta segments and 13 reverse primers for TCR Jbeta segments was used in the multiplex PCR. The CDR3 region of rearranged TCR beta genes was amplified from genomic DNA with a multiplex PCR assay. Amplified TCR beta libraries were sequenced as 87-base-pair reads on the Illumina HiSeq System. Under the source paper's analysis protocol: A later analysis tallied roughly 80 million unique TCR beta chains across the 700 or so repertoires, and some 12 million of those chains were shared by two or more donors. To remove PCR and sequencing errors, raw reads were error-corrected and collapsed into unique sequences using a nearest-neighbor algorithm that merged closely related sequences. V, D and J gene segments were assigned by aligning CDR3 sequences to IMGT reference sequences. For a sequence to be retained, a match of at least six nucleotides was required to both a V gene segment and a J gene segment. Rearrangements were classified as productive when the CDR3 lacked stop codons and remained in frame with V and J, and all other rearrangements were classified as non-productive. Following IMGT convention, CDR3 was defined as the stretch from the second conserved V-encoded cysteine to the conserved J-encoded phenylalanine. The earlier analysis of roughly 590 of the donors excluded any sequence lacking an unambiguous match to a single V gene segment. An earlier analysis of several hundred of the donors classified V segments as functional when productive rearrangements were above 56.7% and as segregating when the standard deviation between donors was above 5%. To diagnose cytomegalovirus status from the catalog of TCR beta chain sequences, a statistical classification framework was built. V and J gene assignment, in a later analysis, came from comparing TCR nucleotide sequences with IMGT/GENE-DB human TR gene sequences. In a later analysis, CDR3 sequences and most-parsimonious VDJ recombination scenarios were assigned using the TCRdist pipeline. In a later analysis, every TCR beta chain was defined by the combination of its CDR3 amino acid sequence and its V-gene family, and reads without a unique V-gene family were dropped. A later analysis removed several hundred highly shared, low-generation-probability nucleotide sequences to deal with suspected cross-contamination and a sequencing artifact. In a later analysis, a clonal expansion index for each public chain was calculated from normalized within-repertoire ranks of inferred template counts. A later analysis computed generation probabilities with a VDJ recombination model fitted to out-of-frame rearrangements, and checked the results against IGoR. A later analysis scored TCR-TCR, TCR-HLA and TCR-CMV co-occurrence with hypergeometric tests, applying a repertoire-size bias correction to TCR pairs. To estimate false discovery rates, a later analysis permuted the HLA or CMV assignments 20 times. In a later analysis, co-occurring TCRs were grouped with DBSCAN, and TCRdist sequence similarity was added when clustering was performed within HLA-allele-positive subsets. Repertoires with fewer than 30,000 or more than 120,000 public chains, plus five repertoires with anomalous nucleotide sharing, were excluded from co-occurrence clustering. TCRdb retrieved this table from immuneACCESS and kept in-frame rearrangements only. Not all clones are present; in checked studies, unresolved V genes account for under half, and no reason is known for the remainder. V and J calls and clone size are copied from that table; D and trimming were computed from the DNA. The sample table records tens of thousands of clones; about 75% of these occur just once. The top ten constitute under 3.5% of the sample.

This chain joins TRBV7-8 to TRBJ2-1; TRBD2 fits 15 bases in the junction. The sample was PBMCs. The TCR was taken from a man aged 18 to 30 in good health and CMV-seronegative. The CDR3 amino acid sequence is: CASSRGTSGGPLQFF. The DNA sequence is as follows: TGTGCCAGCAGCCGTGGGACTAGCGGGGGGCCACTGCAGTTCTTC.